This TCR beta chain was identified in a study of a mutant IDH1 vaccine in newly diagnosed glioma. At the level of the study: Vaccines were begun 4-6 weeks after radiotherapy alone, or with temozolomide cycles. Mean patient age was around 40 years; approximately 60% were male and 37.5% female.

Using immunoSEQ multiplex PCR, the repertoire was profiled, and TCRdb retains in-frame clones only, with some absent. The sample lists tens of thousands of clones; around 87% were seen once. Of note for this clone: What it recognizes is unknown.

The study, taken as a whole, reports: Pseudoprogression apparently tracked independently of changes in top peripheral T cell clonotypes.

Regarding time point: week 35, safety follow-up. With topical imiquimod, each dose of the vaccine consisted of 300 ug of mutant IDH1 20-mer peptide. The TCR sequence derives from a man in his thirties or forties with glioma. The starting material was PBMCs, obtained from a glioma patient whose treatment included an IDH1 peptide vaccine.

The chain's CDR3 is CASSPSLGEETQYF. CDR3 bases: TGTGCCAGCTCACCGTCGTTGGGCGAAGAGACCCAGTACTTC. The rearrangement joins TRBV18 to TRBJ2-5, with D unclear. Trimming removed 3 bases at V and 3 bases at J, with 11 bases between. Germline CDR1 is KGHSH and CDR2 is LQKENI. The CDR3 covers 14 residues.